These 28 T cell receptor beta chains were sequenced from one sample in a study of human T cells and chemical hapten exposure. Described time point: patch test 1, 2 weeks after DPC sensitization. Noted treatment: therapeutic diphenylcyclopropenone sensitization with weekly scalp DPC. TCRdb fed the RACE reads into MiXCR, producing one record per CDR3 protein. The table records roughly 160,000 distinct CDR3 sequences, 13% to 15% of them present only once. Sequencing used whole blood, obtained in connection with sensitization to the hapten diphenylcyclopropenone (DPC). The receptors here all came from a woman in her 30s with alopecia areata. Some clones in this sample may be carry-over from other donors' samples.

This clonotype came up a few times. The chain employs TRBV14 and TRBJ1-3; D remains unclear. V was trimmed by 6 bases and J by 0 bases, leaving 12 bases between them. CDR3 size: 15 residues. Germline-derived CDR1 and CDR2 are SGHDN and FVKESK. The CDR3 region is CASSRGLSSGNTIYF. In DNA, the CDR3 is TGTGCCAGCAGTCGCGGGCTCAGCTCTGGAAACACCATATATTTT. The variable domain in full, with the rest retrieved from reference TRBV14 and TRBJ1-3, is EAGVTQFPSHSVIEKGQTVTLRCDPISGHDNLYWYRRVMGKEIKFLLHFVKESKQDESGMPNNRFLAERTGGTYSTLKVQPAELEDSGVYFCASSRGLSSGNTIYFGEGSWLTVV.

This clonotype was seen a few times. V and J are TRBV19 and TRBJ2-2, with TRBD1 identical over 7 bases. Germline loops: CDR1 LNHDA, CDR2 SQIVND (reference sequence). V shed 5 bases, J shed 5 bases, and the junction held 5 bases outside the gene matches. The CDR3 extends over 14 amino acids. This CDR3 reads CASSSRQGTGELFF. The CDR3 DNA sequence: TGTGCCAGTAGTTCACGACAGGGAACCGGGGAGCTGTTTTTT.

The V call is TRBV5-1, the J call TRBJ1-1, with a weak D call TRBD1 (6 bases). The ends were cut back, 4 bases at V and 3 bases at J, with 10 bases in the middle. CDR1 is SGHRS, CDR2 YFSETQ, per germline. The CDR3 is made up of 13 amino acids. CDR3 in DNA: TGCGCCAGCAGCGGACAGAGGGACACTGAAGCTTTCTTT. This codes for CASSGQRDTEAFF.

This clonotype has a single count. This chain links TRBV29-1 with TRBJ2-3, with TRBD2 identical over 10 bases. The V segment lost 6 bases and the J segment 1 base; nucleotides outside the gene matches: 4. The germline CDR1 and CDR2 sequences are SQVTM and ANQGSEA. CDR3 length: 14 amino acids. CDR3 sequence: CSVPTSGRTDTQYF. In DNA form, the CDR3 reads TGCAGCGTCCCGACTAGCGGGCGCACAGATACGCAGTATTTT.

This clonotype showed up many times. The V call is TRBV5-1, the J call TRBJ2-7, with TRBD1 as a possible D gene (6 bases). CDR1 and CDR2 from the germline V gene are SGHRS and YFSETQ. V was cut by 1 base and J by 6 bases, with 14 bases left in between. The CDR3 totals 14 residues. The CDR3 DNA reads TGCGCCAGCAGCTTGAGTTTGGGGGACACCGAGCAGTACTTC. It yields the protein CASSLSLGDTEQYF.

This clonotype was found a few times. This chain links TRBV11-2 with TRBJ2-3, with TRBD1 as a possible D gene (6 bases). Looked up from germline, CDR1 is SGHAT and CDR2 is FQNNGV. CDR3 length: 16 residues. The V end was cut by 6 bases, the J end by 0 bases, with 16 bases between. CDR3: CASSLGVGHSTDTQYF. In DNA, the CDR3 is TGTGCCAGCAGTTTGGGCGTGGGACACAGCACAGATACGCAGTATTTT.

The chain combines TRBV9 with TRBJ1-2; D is perhaps TRBD1 (5 bases). V was trimmed by 3 bases and J by 6 bases, leaving 18 bases between them. CDR1 and CDR2 (germline): SGDLS, YYNGEE. The CDR3 has 15 amino acids. CDR3 loop: CASSAGGREYNGYTF. The CDR3 DNA reads TGTGCCAGCAGCGCTGGAGGCAGGGAATACAATGGCTACACCTTC.

This clonotype was found many times. The V gene is TRBV3-1, the J gene TRBJ1-1; D may be TRBD1 (5 bases). V was cut by 1 base and J by 1 base, with 13 bases left in between. The length of the CDR3 is 16 residues. Per germline, CDR1 LGHDT and CDR2 YNNKEL (reference sequence). In DNA, the CDR3 is TGTGCCAGCAGCCAAGGCACGGGACTGGGGAACACTGAAGCTTTCTTT. Protein: CASSQGTGLGNTEAFF.

A word on this clonotype: This may be a read error: a much more frequent sequence differs by one nucleotide. CDR3 amino acids: CAGSLGQGEYEKLFF. The CDR3 DNA sequence: TGTGCCGGCAGCTTAGGTCAGGGCGAATACGAAAAACTGTTTTTT. The rearrangement joins TRBV7-8 to TRBJ1-4; D might be TRBD1 (5 bases). The CDR3 runs to 15 residues. Germline values: CDR1 SGHVS, CDR2 FQNEAQ. The whole variable domain, remainder taken from reference TRBV7-8 and TRBJ1-4, is GAGVSQSPRYKVAKRGQDVALRCDPISGHVSLFWYQQALGQGPEFLTYFQNEAQLDKSGLPSDRFFAERPEGSVSTLKIQRTQQEDSAVYLCAGSLGQGEYEKLFFGSGTQLSVL.

The rearrangement uses TRBV6-5 and TRBJ1-6; D ambiguous. Germline V gives CDR1 MNHEY, CDR2 SVGAGI. The CDR3 consists of 12 residues. The V gene lost 2 bases and the J gene lost 8 bases, with 4 bases spanning the gap. CDR3 residues: CASSYEDSPLHF. The CDR3 DNA sequence: TGTGCCAGCAGTTACGAAGATTCACCCCTCCACTTT.

This chain uses TRBV6-6 with TRBJ2-5, with 7 bases lining up with TRBD2. There are 14 residues in the CDR3. V dropped 4 bases and J dropped 5; count of bases not matched to a gene: 7. Germline loops: CDR1 MNHNY, CDR2 SVGAGI (reference sequence). The CDR3 is CASSSLGGIETQYF. The CDR3 DNA is TGTGCCAGCAGTTCCCTGGGGGGGATCGAGACCCAGTACTTC.

The gene calls are TRBV28 and TRBJ1-1; the D gene is possibly TRBD1 (6 bases). Trimming pared 6 bases from V and 10 bases from J, leaving 15 bases between. The length of the CDR3 is 12 residues. Germline V gives CDR1 MDHEN, CDR2 SYDVKM. As DNA, the CDR3 is TGTGCCAGCAGACTGGGACACCTAAGAGCTTTCTTT. Encoded protein: CASRLGHLRAFF.

There are a few counts of this clonotype. V and J are TRBV29-1 and TRBJ2-3; D not certain. Per the germline V gene, CDR1 is SQVTM and CDR2 is ANQGSEA. V shed 4 bases and J shed 6 bases, with 8 bases lying between them. The CDR3 length is 11 residues. The CDR3 DNA reads TGCAGCGTTGTAAGGACGGATACGCAGTATTTT. Amino acids: CSVVRTDTQYF.

This chain connects TRBV4-3 to TRBJ2-7; D tentatively fits TRBD1 or TRBD2 (5 bases each). The CDR3 has 15 amino acids. V lost 2 bases and J lost 4, with 15 bases in between. In germline, CDR1 is LGHNA, CDR2 YSLEER. Written as DNA, the CDR3 is TGCGCCAGCAGCCAACACTCCCGGGACGTTTACGAGCAGTACTTC. It encodes CASSQHSRDVYEQYF.

This clonotype was counted between two and nine times. The J gene is TRBJ2-7, the V gene TRBV20-1, with D tentatively TRBD2 (6 bases). Germline-derived CDR1 and CDR2 are DFQATT and SNEGSKA (reference sequence). V lost 6 bases and J lost 1, with 16 bases in between. This CDR3 is built from 14 residues. The CDR3 loop is CSAGAGGTSYEQYF. CDR3 nucleotides: TGCAGTGCCGGAGCGGGCGGGACGTCCTACGAGCAGTACTTC.

This clonotype appeared many times. The chain is built from TRBV7-8 and TRBJ1-1; the match to TRBD1 covers 7 bases. V gave up 0 bases and J gave up 4 bases; unmatched junction bases: 8. This CDR3 has 16 amino acids. From germline, CDR1 is SGHVS and CDR2 FQNEAQ. The CDR3 region is CASSLAGLTGSTEAFF. The DNA of the CDR3 is TGTGCCAGCAGCTTAGCTGGGTTGACAGGGTCCACTGAAGCTTTCTTT.

This clonotype showed up just a few times. The chain combines TRBV7-9 with TRBJ1-4; 8 positions match TRBD1. The J segment lost 5 bases and the V segment lost 3 bases, leaving 5 bases of the junction unmatched. CDR3 length: 15 residues. From germline, CDR1 is SEHNR and CDR2 FQNEAQ (reference sequence). CDR3 in DNA: TGTGCCAGCAGCTTTAACAGGGGGGGAAATGAAAAACTGTTTTTT. Residues: CASSFNRGGNEKLFF.

The gene calls are TRBV10-3 and TRBJ1-5; the match to TRBD1 covers 7 bases. The CDR3 runs 12 residues. Germline V gene data show CDR1 as ENHRY and CDR2 as SYGVKD. Trimming took 4 bases from V and 12 from J; bases not matched to a gene: 6. The CDR3 bases are TGTGCCATCAGTGGGACAGGACAGAACCAGCATTTT. Translated, it gives CAISGTGQNQHF.

This clonotype was seen a few times. This chain uses TRBV6-4 with TRBJ2-7, with D maybe TRBD2 (6 bases). The germline gives CDR1 MRHNA, CDR2 SNTAGT. The CDR3 loop spans 15 amino acids. V was cut by 8 bases and J by 3 bases, with 20 bases left in between. In DNA, the CDR3 is TGTGCCAGCGATCCGTCCGGGGGATGGATCTACGAGCAGTACTTC. It specifies CASDPSGGWIYEQYF.

This clonotype was seen a few times. The chain combines TRBV23-1 with TRBJ2-1; TRBD2 aligns across 9 bases. TRBV23-1 qualifies as an ORF whose function is uncertain. The length of the CDR3 is 14 residues. The V and J ends lost 6 bases and 6 bases, in that order; junction bases with no gene match: 6. CDR3 residues: CASRIAGVGNEQFF. The DNA of the CDR3 is TGCGCCAGCAGGATAGCGGGAGTGGGCAATGAGCAGTTCTTC.

The chain is built from TRBV20-1 and TRBJ2-7, with a tentative D call TRBD1 (6 bases). V lost 3 bases and J 6 bases, leaving 12 bases between the germline ends. In germline, CDR1 is DFQATT, CDR2 SNEGSKA (reference sequence). CDR3 size: 12 residues. CDR3 sequence: CSASGTRFEQYF. The CDR3 DNA reads TGCAGTGCTAGCGGGACAAGGTTCGAGCAGTACTTC.

This clonotype was counted between two and nine times. The chain couples TRBV9 to TRBJ2-2; TRBD1 matches at 10 bases. CDR3 size: 14 residues. Germline assignment: CDR1 SGDLS and CDR2 YYNGEE. The J segment lost 6 bases and the V segment lost 7 bases, leaving 6 bases of the junction unmatched. CDR3 coding DNA: TGTGCCAGCCCTCGGGACAGGGGCCCCGGGGAGCTGTTTTTT. Amino acid sequence: CASPRDRGPGELFF.

This clonotype showed up many times. The rearrangement links TRBV18 to TRBJ1-2, with D possibly being TRBD1 (5 bases). The CDR3 spans 13 residues. V dropped 3 bases and J dropped 7 bases, with 12 bases sitting between them. Germline V gene lookup returns CDR1 KGHSH and CDR2 LQKENI. CDR3 nucleotides: TGTGCCAGCTCACCCGGACACGACGGTGGCTACACCTTC. Translated, it gives CASSPGHDGGYTF. Based on the CDR3 plus reference TRBV18 and TRBJ1-2, the full variable domain is NAGVMQNPRHLVRRRGQEARLRCSPMKGHSHVYWYRQLPEEGLKFMVYLQKENIIDESGMPKERFSAEFPKEGPSILRIQQVVRGDSAAYFCASSPGHDGGYTFGSGTRLTVV.

This clonotype was seen many times. V and J are TRBV7-6 and TRBJ2-1; 10 bases fit TRBD2. Germline V gene lookup returns CDR1 SGHVS and CDR2 FNYEAQ. The ends lost 6 bases at V and 0 bases at J; junction bases unmatched: 11. The CDR3 spans 18 residues. CDR3 protein: CASRQLAGGTFSYNEQFF. The CDR3 DNA reads as TGTGCCAGCAGACAGTTAGCGGGGGGTACCTTCTCCTACAATGAGCAGTTCTTC. The full variable domain, in which reference TRBV7-6 and TRBJ2-1 provide the parts outside the CDR3, is GAGVSQSPRYKVTKRGQDVALRCDPISGHVSLYWYRQALGQGPEFLTYFNYEAQQDKSGLPNDRFSAERPEGSISTLTIQRTEQRDSAMYRCASRQLAGGTFSYNEQFFGPGTRLTVL.

Ten or more counts support this clonotype. The chain couples TRBV11-3 to TRBJ1-5; D unresolved. This CDR3 has 11 amino acids. Trimming left V 6 bases short and J 5 bases short, with 5 bases between. Per the germline V gene, CDR1 is SGHNT and CDR2 is YENEEA. CDR3 sequence reads: CASRGHQPQHF. DNA for the CDR3: TGTGCCAGCAGGGGCCATCAGCCCCAGCATTTT.

This clonotype was observed a single time. An end of the junction does not agree with germline; a read error may underlie this. V gene TRBV12-5 combines with J gene TRBJ2-1, with 11 bases identical to TRBD2. The CDR3 is 15 amino acids. From germline, CDR1 is LGHNT and CDR2 FRNRAP. In DNA, the CDR3 is TGTGCTAGTGGCCTTCTAGCGGGGGGTAACAATGGGCAGTTCTTC. Amino acids: CASGLLAGGNNGQFF.

V usage is TRBV28 and J usage is TRBJ2-7; D may be TRBD1 or TRBD2 (5 bases each). Trimming took 3 bases from V and 8 from J, leaving 14 bases between them. The germline V gene has CDR1 MDHEN and CDR2 SYDVKM. CDR3 size: 13 residues. Here the CDR3 DNA reads TGTGCCAGCAGTTTCCGGGACCGGACGAAGCAGTACTTC. Translating it yields CASSFRDRTKQYF.

This clonotype was detected a few times. This chain joins TRBV27 and TRBJ1-2; perhaps TRBD1 as D (5 bases). Germline loops: CDR1 MNHEY, CDR2 SMNVEV (reference sequence). With 2 bases removed from V and 4 bases from J, the gap between germline ends came to 11 bases. The CDR3 has 14 amino acids. DNA for the CDR3: TGTGCCAGCAGTTTAAAGGCAGGGCTCTATGGCTACACCTTC. Translation gives CASSLKAGLYGYTF.